The next 4 T cell receptor beta chains were all read from a single sample in a study of sequential checkpoint blockade in melanoma. Treatment denoted: randomized to nivolumab then ipilimumab (arm A) or the reverse (arm B). TCRdb's copy holds only in-frame clones and misses some; the assay was immunoSEQ multiplex PCR. Of about 9,000 clones listed, about 25% are singletons. Sequencing was performed on tumor tissue (inferred from file names), taken from a patient given nivolumab and ipilimumab in sequence. The source of these receptors is a human donor with melanoma.

The chain couples TRBV11-1 to TRBJ1-5; tentative D call: TRBD1 (5 bases). V dropped 6 bases and J dropped 3 bases, with 12 bases sitting between them. From germline, CDR1 is SGHAT and CDR2 FQDESV (reference sequence). The CDR3 has 14 amino acids. This chain's CDR3 is CASSYTGTNQPQHF. In nucleotides, the CDR3 is TGTGCCAGCAGTTACACCGGGACCAATCAGCCCCAGCATTTT.

The chain recombines TRBV5-1 with TRBJ2-1; TRBD2 matches 9 bases. Unmatched junction bases numbered 2, after V lost 4 bases and J lost 0 bases. CDR1 SGHRS and CDR2 YFSETQ come from the germline V gene. The CDR3 has 15 residues. The CDR3 DNA reads as TGCGCCAGCAGCCAACTAGCGGGCTCCTACAATGAGCAGTTCTTC. This translates into CASSQLAGSYNEQFF.

The J gene is TRBJ2-7, the V gene TRBV28, with D tentatively TRBD1 (6 bases). Per germline, CDR1 MDHEN and CDR2 SYDVKM. V lost 8 bases and J lost 2, with 13 bases in between. This CDR3 region has 13 residues. The CDR3 region has the DNA TGTGCCAGCGATGCAGGGGACCCCTACGAGCAGTACGTC. Residues: CASDAGDPYEQYV.

This chain links TRBV14 with TRBJ1-2; D perhaps matches TRBD1 (6 bases). The V end lost 4 bases, the J end lost 8 bases, and 23 bases lay between the germline ends. The germline CDR1 and CDR2 sequences are SGHDN and FVKESK. There are 16 residues in the CDR3. The CDR3 DNA is TGTGCCAGCAGCCCTCTGGGGGCGGGGGCGAAGCGCGGCTACACCTTC. It translates to CASSPLGAGAKRGYTF.